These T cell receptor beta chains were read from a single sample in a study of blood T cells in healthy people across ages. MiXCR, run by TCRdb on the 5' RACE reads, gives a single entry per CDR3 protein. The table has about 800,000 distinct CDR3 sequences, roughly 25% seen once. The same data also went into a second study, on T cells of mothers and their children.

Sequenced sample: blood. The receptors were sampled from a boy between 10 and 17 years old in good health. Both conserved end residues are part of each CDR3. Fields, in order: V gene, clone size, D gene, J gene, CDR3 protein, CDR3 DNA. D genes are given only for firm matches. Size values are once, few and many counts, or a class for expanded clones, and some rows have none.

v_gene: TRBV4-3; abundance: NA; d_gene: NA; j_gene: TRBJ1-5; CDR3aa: CASSPVYSNQPQHF; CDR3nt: TGCGCCAGCAGCCCTGTTTATAGCAATCAGCCCCAGCATTTT
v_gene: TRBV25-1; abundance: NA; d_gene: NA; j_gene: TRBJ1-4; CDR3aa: CASSELSGGRNEKLFF; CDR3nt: TGTGCCAGCAGTGAATTGTCGGGAGGTAGGAATGAAAAACTGTTTTTT
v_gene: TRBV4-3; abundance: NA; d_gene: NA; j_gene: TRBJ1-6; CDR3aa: CASSPLQGHSPLHF; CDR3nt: TGCGCCAGCAGCCCATTGCAGGGACATTCACCCCTCCACTTT
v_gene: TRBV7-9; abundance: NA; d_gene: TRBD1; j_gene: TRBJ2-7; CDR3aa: CATHRGAQEQYF; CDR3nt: TGTGCCACTCACAGGGGGGCGCAAGAGCAGTACTTC
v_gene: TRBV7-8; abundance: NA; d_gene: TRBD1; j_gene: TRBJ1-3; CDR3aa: CASSLVGTGAGSGNTIYF; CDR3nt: TGTGCCAGCAGCTTGGTAGGGACAGGGGCCGGCTCTGGAAACACCATATATTTT
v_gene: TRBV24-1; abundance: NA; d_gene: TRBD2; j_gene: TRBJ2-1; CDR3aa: CATSDPRLGSGRDNEQFF; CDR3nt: TGTGCCACCAGTGATCCCCGGTTGGGTAGCGGGAGGGACAATGAGCAGTTCTTC
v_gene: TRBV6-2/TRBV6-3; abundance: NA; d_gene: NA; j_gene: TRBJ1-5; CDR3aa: CASSYEGWANQPQHF; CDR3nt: TGTGCCAGCAGTTATGAGGGGTGGGCAAATCAGCCCCAGCATTTT
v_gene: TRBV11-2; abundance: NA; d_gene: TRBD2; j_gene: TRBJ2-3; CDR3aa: CASSKPGLAGGTDTQYF; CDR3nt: TGTGCCAGCAGCAAACCGGGACTAGCGGGAGGGACAGATACGCAGTATTTT
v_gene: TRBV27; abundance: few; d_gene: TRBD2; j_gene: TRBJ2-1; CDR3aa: CASSWGLDNEQFF; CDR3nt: TGCGCCAGCAGTTGGGGACTAGACAATGAGCAGTTCTTC
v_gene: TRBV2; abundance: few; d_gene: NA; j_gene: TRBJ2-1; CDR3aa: CASSWANSYNEQFF; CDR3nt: TGTGCCAGCAGCTGGGCCAACTCCTACAATGAGCAGTTCTTC
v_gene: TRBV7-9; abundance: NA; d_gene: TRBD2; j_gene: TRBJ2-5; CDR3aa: CASSLGVGGSPYQETQYF; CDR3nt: TGTGCCAGCAGCTTAGGCGTTGGCGGGAGCCCTTACCAAGAGACCCAGTACTTC
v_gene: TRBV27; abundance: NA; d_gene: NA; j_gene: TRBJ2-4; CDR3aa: CASSLSWGHLNIQYF; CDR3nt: TGTGCCAGCAGTTTATCTTGGGGACACCTAAACATTCAGTACTTC
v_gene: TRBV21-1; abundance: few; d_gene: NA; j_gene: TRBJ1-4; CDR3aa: CASSPHLDPGREKLFF; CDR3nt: TGTGCCAGCAGCCCCCATCTAGACCCGGGGCGAGAAAAACTGTTTTTT
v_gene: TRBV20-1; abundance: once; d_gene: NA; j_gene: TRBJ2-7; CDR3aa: CSTGYTAYEQYF; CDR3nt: TGCAGTACAGGATATACTGCCTACGAGCAGTACTTC
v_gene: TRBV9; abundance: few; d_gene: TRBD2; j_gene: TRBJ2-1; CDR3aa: CASSVGARGGDEQFF; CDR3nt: TGTGCCAGCAGCGTAGGTGCGCGGGGGGGCGATGAGCAGTTCTTC
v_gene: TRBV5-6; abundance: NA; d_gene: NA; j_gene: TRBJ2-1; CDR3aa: CASSSGHNEQFF; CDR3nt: TGTGCCAGCAGCTCGGGCCACAATGAGCAGTTCTTC
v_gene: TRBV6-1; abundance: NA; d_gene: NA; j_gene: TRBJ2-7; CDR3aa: CATTEIYEQYF; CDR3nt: TGTGCCACGACGGAGATCTACGAGCAGTACTTC
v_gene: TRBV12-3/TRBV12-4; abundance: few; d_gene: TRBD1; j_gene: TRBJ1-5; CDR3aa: CASSPRDRGQPQHF; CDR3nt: TGTGCCAGCAGTCCCCGGGACAGGGGTCAGCCCCAGCATTTT
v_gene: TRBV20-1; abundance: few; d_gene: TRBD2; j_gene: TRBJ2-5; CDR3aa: CSASSPSGGGETQYF; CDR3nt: TGCAGTGCTAGTTCCCCTAGCGGGGGAGGGGAGACCCAGTACTTC
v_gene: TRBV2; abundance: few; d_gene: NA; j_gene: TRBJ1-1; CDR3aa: CASSEPENTEAFF; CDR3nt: TGTGCCAGCAGTGAACCTGAGAACACTGAAGCTTTCTTT
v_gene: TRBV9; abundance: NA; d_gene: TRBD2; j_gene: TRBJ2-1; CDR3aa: CASSVEREGYNEQFF; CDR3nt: TGTGCCAGCAGCGTCGAGCGGGAGGGTTACAATGAGCAGTTCTTC
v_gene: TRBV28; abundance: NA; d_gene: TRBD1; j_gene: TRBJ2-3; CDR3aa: CASSPTGTGRSTDTQYF; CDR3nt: TGTGCCAGCAGTCCCACCGGGACAGGGAGGTCGACAGATACGCAGTATTTT